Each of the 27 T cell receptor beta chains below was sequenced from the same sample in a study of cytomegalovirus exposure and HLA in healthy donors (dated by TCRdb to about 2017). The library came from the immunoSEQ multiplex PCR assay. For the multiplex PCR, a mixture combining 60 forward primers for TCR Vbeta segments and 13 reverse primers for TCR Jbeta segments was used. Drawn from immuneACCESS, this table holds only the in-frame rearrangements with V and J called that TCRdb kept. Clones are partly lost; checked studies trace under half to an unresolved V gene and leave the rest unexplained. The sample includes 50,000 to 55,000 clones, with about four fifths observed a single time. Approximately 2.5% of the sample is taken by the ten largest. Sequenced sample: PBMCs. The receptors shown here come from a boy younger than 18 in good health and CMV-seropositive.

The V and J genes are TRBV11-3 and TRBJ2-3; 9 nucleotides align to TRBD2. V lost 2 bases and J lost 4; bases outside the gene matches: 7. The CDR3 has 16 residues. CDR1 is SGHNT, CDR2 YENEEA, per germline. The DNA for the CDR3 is TGTGCCAGCAGCTTAACGGCGGGGGGGCCCCCAGATACGCAGTATTTT. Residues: CASSLTAGGPPDTQYF.

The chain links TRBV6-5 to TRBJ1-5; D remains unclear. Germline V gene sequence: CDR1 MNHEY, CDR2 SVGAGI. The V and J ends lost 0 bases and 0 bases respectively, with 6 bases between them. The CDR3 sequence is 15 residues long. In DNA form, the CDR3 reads TGTGCCAGCAGTTACTCTAGTTATAGCAATCAGCCCCAGCATTTT. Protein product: CASSYSSYSNQPQHF.

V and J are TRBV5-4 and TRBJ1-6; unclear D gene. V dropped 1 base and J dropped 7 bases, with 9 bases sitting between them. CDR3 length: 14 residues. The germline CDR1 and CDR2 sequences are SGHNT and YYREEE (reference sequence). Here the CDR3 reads CASSLLGQNSPLHF. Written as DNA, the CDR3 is TGTGCCAGCAGCTTGTTGGGCCAAAATTCACCCCTCCACTTT.

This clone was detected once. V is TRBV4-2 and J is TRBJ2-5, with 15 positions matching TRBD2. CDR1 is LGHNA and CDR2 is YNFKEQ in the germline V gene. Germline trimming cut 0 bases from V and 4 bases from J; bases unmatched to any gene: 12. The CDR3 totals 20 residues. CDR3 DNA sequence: TGTGCCAGCAGCCAAGATTTCGCGGGACTAGCGGGGGGCTCGAGAGAGACCCAGTACTTC. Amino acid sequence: CASSQDFAGLAGGSRETQYF.

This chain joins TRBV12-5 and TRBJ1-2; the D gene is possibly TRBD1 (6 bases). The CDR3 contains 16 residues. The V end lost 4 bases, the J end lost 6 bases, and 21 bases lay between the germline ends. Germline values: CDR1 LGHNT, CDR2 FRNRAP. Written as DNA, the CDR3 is TGTGCTAGTGGTTGGGACACTCGGGGAGGGGAAGATGGCTACACCTTC. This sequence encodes CASGWDTRGGEDGYTF.

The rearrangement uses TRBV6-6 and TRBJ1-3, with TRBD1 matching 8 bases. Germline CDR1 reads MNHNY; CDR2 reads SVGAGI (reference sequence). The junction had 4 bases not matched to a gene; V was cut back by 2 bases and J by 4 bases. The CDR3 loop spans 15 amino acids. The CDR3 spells CASSYRQGKGNTIYF. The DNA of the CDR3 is TGTGCCAGCAGTTACCGACAGGGGAAGGGAAACACCATATATTTT.

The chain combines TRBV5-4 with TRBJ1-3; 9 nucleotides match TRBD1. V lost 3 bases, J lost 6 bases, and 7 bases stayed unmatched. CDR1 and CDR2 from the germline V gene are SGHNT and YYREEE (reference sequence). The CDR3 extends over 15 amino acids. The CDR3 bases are TGTGCCAGCAGCTCCGGAGGGACAGGGATAAACACCATATATTTT. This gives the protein CASSSGGTGINTIYF.

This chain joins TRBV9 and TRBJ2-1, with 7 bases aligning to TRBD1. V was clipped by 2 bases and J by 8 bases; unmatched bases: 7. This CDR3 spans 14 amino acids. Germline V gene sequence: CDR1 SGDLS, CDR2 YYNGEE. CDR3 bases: TGTGCCAGCAGCGTCTGGACAGGCGAGGATGAGCAGTTCTTC. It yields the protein CASSVWTGEDEQFF.

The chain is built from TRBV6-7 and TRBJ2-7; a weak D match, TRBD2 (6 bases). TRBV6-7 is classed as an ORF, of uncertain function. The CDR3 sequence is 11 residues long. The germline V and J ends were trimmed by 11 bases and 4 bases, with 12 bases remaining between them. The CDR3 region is CAPGTLYEQYF. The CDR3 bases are TGTGCCCCCGGGACTCTATACGAGCAGTACTTC.

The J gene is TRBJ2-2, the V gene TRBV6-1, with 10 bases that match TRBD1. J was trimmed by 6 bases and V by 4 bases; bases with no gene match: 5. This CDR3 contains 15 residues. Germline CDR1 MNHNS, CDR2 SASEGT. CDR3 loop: CASSARTGGAGELFF. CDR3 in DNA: TGTGCCAGCAGTGCCCGGACAGGGGGGGCCGGGGAGCTGTTTTTT.

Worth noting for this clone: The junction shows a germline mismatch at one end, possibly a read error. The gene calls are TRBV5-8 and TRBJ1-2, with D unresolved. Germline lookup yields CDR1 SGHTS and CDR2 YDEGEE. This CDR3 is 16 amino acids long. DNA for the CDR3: TGTGCCAGCAGCATACGGGATTACACCTTCTACTATGGCTACGCCTTC. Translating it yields CASSIRDYTFYYGYAF.

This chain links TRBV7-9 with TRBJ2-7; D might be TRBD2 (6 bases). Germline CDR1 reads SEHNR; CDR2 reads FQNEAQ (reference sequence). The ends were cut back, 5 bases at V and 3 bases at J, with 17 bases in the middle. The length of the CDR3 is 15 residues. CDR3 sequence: CASSRDPWGDYEQYF. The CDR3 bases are TGTGCCAGCAGCCGAGACCCGTGGGGGGACTACGAGCAGTACTTC.

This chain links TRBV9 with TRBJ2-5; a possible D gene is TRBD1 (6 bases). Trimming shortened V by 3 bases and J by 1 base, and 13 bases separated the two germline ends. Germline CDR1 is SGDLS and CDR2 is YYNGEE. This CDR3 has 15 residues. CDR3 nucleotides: TGTGCCAGCAGCGCCCGGACAGCCTTCCAAGAGACCCAGTACTTC. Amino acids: CASSARTAFQETQYF.

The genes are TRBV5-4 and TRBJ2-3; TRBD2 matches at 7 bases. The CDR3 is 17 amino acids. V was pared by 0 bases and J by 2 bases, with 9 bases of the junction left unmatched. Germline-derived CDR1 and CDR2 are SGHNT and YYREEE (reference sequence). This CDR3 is CASSLAPGRGLTDTQYF. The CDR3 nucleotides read TGTGCCAGCAGCTTGGCTCCTGGGAGGGGACTCACAGATACGCAGTATTTT.

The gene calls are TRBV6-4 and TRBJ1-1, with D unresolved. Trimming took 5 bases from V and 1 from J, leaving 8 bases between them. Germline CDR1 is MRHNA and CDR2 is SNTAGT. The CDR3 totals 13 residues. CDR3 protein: CASSRSRNTEAFF. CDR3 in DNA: TGTGCCAGCAGTAGATCGCGGAACACTGAAGCTTTCTTT.

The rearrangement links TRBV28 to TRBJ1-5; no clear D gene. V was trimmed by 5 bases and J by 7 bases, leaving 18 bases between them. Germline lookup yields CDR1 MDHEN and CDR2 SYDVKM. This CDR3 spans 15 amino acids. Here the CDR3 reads CASSHPRPRRQPQHF. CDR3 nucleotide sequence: TGTGCCAGCAGTCACCCGCGGCCAAGAAGGCAGCCCCAGCATTTT.

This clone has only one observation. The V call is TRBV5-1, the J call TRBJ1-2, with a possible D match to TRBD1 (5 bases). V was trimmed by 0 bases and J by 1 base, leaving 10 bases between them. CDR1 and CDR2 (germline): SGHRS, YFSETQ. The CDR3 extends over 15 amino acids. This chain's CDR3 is CASSLGTYNNYGYTF. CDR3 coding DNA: TGCGCCAGCAGCTTGGGGACATACAATAACTATGGCTACACCTTC.

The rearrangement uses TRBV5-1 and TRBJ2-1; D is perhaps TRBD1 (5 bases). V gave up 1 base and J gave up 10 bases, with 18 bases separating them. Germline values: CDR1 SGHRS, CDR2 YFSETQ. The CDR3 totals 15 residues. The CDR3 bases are TGCGCCAGCAGCTTGTTGTTTGCCCAGGGCCAAGAGCAGTTCTTC. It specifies CASSLLFAQGQEQFF.

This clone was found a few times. This CDR3 is CAIIANTGELFF. Written as DNA, the CDR3 is TGTGCCATCATAGCGAACACCGGGGAGCTGTTTTTT. The V and J genes are TRBV10-3 and TRBJ2-2; no firm D call. The ends were cut back, 7 bases at V and 0 bases at J, with 3 bases in the middle. CDR1 is ENHRY, CDR2 SYGVKD, per germline. This CDR3 region has 12 residues.

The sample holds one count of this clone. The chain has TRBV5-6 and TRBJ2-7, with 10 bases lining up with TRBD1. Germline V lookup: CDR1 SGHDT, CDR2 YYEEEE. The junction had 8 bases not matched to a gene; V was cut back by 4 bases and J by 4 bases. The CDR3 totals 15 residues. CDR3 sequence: CASSSTGTGDYEQYF. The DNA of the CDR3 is TGTGCCAGCAGCAGTACCGGGACAGGGGATTACGAGCAGTACTTC.

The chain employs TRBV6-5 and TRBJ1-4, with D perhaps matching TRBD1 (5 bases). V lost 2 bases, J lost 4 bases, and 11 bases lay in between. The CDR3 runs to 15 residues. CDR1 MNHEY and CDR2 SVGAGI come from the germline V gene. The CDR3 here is CASSYSGADNEKLFF. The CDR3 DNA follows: TGTGCCAGCAGTTACAGCGGGGCCGATAATGAAAAACTGTTTTTT.

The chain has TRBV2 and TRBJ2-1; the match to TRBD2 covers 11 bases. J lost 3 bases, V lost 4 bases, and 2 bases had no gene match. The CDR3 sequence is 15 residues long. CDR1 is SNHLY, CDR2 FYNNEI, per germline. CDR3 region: CASSVSGGDYNEQFF. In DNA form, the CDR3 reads TGTGCCAGCAGTGTTAGCGGGGGGGACTACAATGAGCAGTTCTTC.

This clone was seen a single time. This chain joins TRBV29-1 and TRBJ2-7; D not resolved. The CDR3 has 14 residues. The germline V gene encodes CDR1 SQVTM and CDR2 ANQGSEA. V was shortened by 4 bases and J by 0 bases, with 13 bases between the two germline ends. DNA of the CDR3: TGCAGCGTTGGTGGTTCCTTTAGCTCCTACGAGCAGTACTTC. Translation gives CSVGGSFSSYEQYF.

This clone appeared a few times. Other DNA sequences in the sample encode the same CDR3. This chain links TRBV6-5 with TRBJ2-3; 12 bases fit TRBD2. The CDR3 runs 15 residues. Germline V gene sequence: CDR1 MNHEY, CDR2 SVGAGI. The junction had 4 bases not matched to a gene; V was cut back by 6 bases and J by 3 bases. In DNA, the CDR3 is TGTGCCAGCAGACCTGGACTAGCGGGGACAGATACGCAGTATTTT. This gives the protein CASRPGLAGTDTQYF.

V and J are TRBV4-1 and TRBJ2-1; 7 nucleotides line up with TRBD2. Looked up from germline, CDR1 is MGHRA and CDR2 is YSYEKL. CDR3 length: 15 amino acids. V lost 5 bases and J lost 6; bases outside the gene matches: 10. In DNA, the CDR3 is TGCGCCAGCAGCAGGGCTAGCGGCGTCACCAATGAGCAGTTCTTC. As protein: CASSRASGVTNEQFF.

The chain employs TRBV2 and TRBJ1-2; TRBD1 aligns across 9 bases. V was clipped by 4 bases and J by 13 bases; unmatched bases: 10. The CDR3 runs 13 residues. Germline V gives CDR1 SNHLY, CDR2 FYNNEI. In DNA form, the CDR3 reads TGTGCCAGCAGTGTCGATAGGACAGGGGAGGGCACCTTC. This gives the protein CASSVDRTGEGTF.

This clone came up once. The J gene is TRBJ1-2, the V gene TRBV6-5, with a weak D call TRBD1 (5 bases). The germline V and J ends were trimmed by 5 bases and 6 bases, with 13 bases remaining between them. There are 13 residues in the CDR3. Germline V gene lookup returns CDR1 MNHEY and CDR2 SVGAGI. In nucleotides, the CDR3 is TGTGCCAGCAGTCTACTGGGGGGAGATGGCTACACCTTC. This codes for CASSLLGGDGYTF.